This T cell receptor beta chain was observed in a study of shared clonotypes between healthy human individuals. The CDR3 has 13 residues. V shed 2 bases and J shed 7 bases, with 11 bases lying between them. CDR1 and CDR2 from the germline V gene are SEHNR and FQNEAQ (reference sequence). Produced via immunoSEQ multiplex PCR; TCRdb's table is partial and in-frame only. The sample yields roughly 2.4 million clones, nearly 97% seen once. The TCR comes from a man between 18 and 29 years old in good health. Sequenced input: naive CD4+ T cells sorted from blood. The subset denotes: CD45RA+ positively selected. The chain employs TRBV7-9 and TRBJ2-5; no clear D gene. CDR3: CASSLPPEWTQYF. The CDR3 DNA follows: TGTGCCAGCAGCTTACCCCCAGAATGGACCCAGTACTTC.